These T cell receptor beta chains were read from a single sample in a study of blood T cells in healthy people across ages. TCRdb ran MiXCR on the 5' RACE reads and lists one entry per CDR3 protein. The data show hundreds of thousands of distinct CDR3 sequences, with around 41% seen just once and approximately 29% held by the top ten. The specimen was blood. These receptors were taken from a man older than 75 in good health. Both conserved end residues are part of each CDR3. The D gene is left open where the match is weak. Expanded clones get a size class; other rows say once, few or many, or leave the size out.

j_call d_call clone_size v_call cdr3_length cdr3_aa cdr3_nt
TRBJ2-5 - - TRBV29-1 13 CSVAGSYQETQYF TGCAGCGTTGCAGGGAGTTACCAAGAGACCCAGTACTTC
TRBJ2-6 - once TRBV28 15 CASINQGSGANVLTF TGTGCCAGCATCAACCAGGGTTCTGGGGCCAACGTCCTGACTTTC
TRBJ2-2 - few TRBV7-2 15 CASSLGFTNTGELFF TGTGCCAGCAGCTTAGGGTTTACGAACACCGGGGAGCTGTTTTTT
TRBJ2-5 TRBD2 few TRBV12-3/TRBV12-4 16 CASSPRGSGGRETQYF TGTGCCAGCAGCCCACGGGGTAGCGGGGGAAGAGAGACCCAGTACTTC
TRBJ1-5 - few TRBV20-1 13 CSASRTSNQPQHF TGCAGTGCTAGTCGGACCAGCAATCAGCCCCAGCATTTT
TRBJ2-1 TRBD1 - TRBV9 15 CASSATGTGVNEQFF TGTGCCAGCAGCGCGACCGGGACAGGGGTCAATGAGCAGTTCTTC
TRBJ2-7 TRBD2 - TRBV10-3 15 CAISGGLAGGGEQYF TGTGCCATCAGTGGGGGACTAGCGGGGGGCGGGGAGCAGTACTTC
TRBJ1-1 TRBD1 - TRBV10-3 14 CAISVTGDYIEAFF TGTGCCATCAGTGTGACAGGGGACTATATTGAAGCTTTCTTT
TRBJ2-5 TRBD1 many TRBV10-3 14 CAISGGGRQETQYF TGTGCCATCAGTGGAGGGGGCAGGCAAGAGACCCAGTACTTC
TRBJ2-5 - - TRBV12-3/TRBV12-4 11 CASGRWETQYF TGTGCCAGCGGGAGATGGGAGACCCAGTACTTC
TRBJ2-6 - - TRBV27 15 CASSFKVSGANVLTF TGTGCCAGCAGTTTTAAGGTCTCTGGGGCCAACGTCCTGACTTTC
TRBJ1-2 - - TRBV6-6 12 CASQGQNYGYTF TGTGCCAGCCAGGGGCAGAACTATGGCTACACCTTC
TRBJ1-5 - - TRBV9 15 CASSVSGGLGQPQHF TGTGCCAGCAGCGTATCCGGGGGTTTAGGTCAGCCCCAGCATTTT
TRBJ2-1 TRBD2 - TRBV20-1 14 CSARPSGNYNEQFF TGCAGTGCTAGACCGAGCGGGAACTACAATGAGCAGTTCTTC
TRBJ1-5 - - TRBV28 14 CASRVGTRIRPQHF TGTGCCAGCAGAGTCGGGACTCGGATCCGACCCCAGCATTTT
TRBJ2-1 TRBD1 - TRBV27 15 CAGSQRQGVNNEQFF TGTGCCGGCAGTCAAAGACAGGGGGTTAACAATGAGCAGTTCTTC
TRBJ2-7 TRBD2 - TRBV5-1 15 CASSPLWTSDYEQYF TGCGCCAGCAGCCCCCTCTGGACTAGCGACTACGAGCAGTACTTC
TRBJ2-7 TRBD2 few TRBV12-5 15 CASGLGLAGTYEQYF TGTGCTAGTGGTCTGGGACTAGCGGGGACCTACGAGCAGTACTTC
TRBJ2-7 - - TRBV6-2/TRBV6-3 14 CASKEQGHKRGQYF TGTGCCAGCAAGGAACAGGGCCACAAACGAGGGCAGTACTTC
TRBJ1-4 TRBD1 - TRBV25-1 15 CASSDIGTGVEKLFF TGTGCCAGCAGTGATATAGGGACAGGGGTCGAAAAACTGTTTTTT
TRBJ2-2 TRBD2 - TRBV24-1 18 CATNPGGLAGALPGELFF TGTGCCACTAACCCCGGGGGACTAGCGGGAGCCCTCCCCGGGGAGCTGTTTTTT
TRBJ2-5 TRBD2 - TRBV20-1 13 CSGLAGGKETQYF TGCAGCGGGCTAGCGGGGGGAAAAGAGACCCAGTACTTC
TRBJ2-3 TRBD2 many TRBV3-1 17 CASSQDPGGDPTDTQYF TGTGCCAGCAGCCAAGATCCTGGGGGGGACCCTACAGATACGCAGTATTTT
TRBJ1-6 TRBD1 - TRBV7-9 15 CASSLYGTDGSPLHF TGTGCCAGCAGCTTATATGGGACAGACGGTTCACCCCTCCACTTT
TRBJ2-7 TRBD1 few TRBV5-4 13 CASSLQGADEQYF TGTGCCAGCAGCCTTCAGGGGGCCGACGAGCAGTACTTC
TRBJ1-6 - - TRBV12-3/TRBV12-4 14 CASSQEQVNSPLHF TGTGCCAGCAGCCAGGAACAGGTTAATTCACCCCTCCACTTT
TRBJ1-1 TRBD1 few TRBV6-4 14 CASSVDRGGTEAFF TGTGCCAGCAGTGTCGACAGGGGAGGCACTGAAGCTTTCTTT
TRBJ1-5 TRBD1 - TRBV7-2 15 CASRTTGGGNQPQHF TGTGCCAGCAGGACAACAGGGGGCGGCAATCAGCCCCAGCATTTT
TRBJ1-2 - few TRBV20-1 13 CSASVSGVDGYTF TGCAGTGCTAGCGTATCGGGGGTGGATGGCTACACCTTC
TRBJ2-3 - - TRBV4-3 14 CASSHGNKRDTQYF TGCGCCAGCAGCCACGGTAATAAGCGGGATACGCAGTATTTT
TRBJ1-2 - - TRBV30 15 CAWRKWGGVNYGYTF TGTGCCTGGAGAAAATGGGGGGGCGTTAACTATGGCTACACCTTC
TRBJ2-5 TRBD1 - TRBV7-8 18 CASSLARRGRVIYNEQYF TGTGCCAGCAGCTTAGCGCGAAGGGGGCGGGTTATCTACAATGAGCAGTACTTC
TRBJ2-1 TRBD1 few TRBV6-1 12 CASSEGTGLQFF TGTGCCAGCAGTGAAGGGACAGGTTTGCAGTTCTTC
TRBJ2-2 - many TRBV12-3/TRBV12-4 13 CASKSRVTGELFF TGTGCCAGCAAGAGTCGTGTAACCGGGGAGCTGTTTTTT
TRBJ1-2 - many TRBV3-1 16 CAATTGKRGANYGYTF TGTGCCGCAACGACAGGAAAACGCGGAGCTAACTATGGCTACACCTTC
TRBJ2-7 TRBD1 - TRBV7-2 15 CASSSRTGASYGQYF TGTGCCAGCAGCTCACGGACAGGGGCCTCCTACGGGCAGTACTTC